A single sample is the source of the 22 T cell receptor beta chains below, sequenced in a study of shared clonotypes between healthy human individuals. Method: immunoSEQ multiplex PCR; TCRdb's copy keeps in-frame clones and lacks some. The sample includes under 150,000 clones, under 70% of them seen just once. The specimen was memory CD8+ T cells sorted from blood. The subset denotes: CD45RO+ cells pooled with CCR7-negative TemRA cells. All receptors come from a woman between 25 and 40 years old in good health.

The CDR3 coding sequence is TGTGCCAGCAGCCCAGGCTTGAACACTGAAGCTTTCTTT. It translates to CASSPGLNTEAFF. The V call is TRBV7-9, the J call TRBJ1-1, with no clear D. This CDR3 is built from 13 residues. V was cut by 5 bases and J by 0 bases, with 7 bases left in between. CDR1 is SEHNR, CDR2 FQNEAQ, per germline (reference sequence).

The table lists this clone with many counts. V is TRBV4-1 and J is TRBJ2-5; D gene ambiguous. The V end lost 2 bases, the J end lost 1 base, and 17 bases lay between the germline ends. Germline V gene sequence: CDR1 MGHRA, CDR2 YSYEKL. The CDR3 extends over 17 amino acids. This chain's CDR3 is CASSQSGGRVGQETQYF. Written as DNA, the CDR3 is TGCGCCAGCAGCCAATCTGGCGGAAGGGTGGGCCAAGAGACCCAGTACTTC.

This clone was found many times. The genes are TRBV15 and TRBJ2-2; 8 nucleotides line up with TRBD2. This CDR3 is 14 amino acids long. Germline CDR1 LNHNV, CDR2 YYDKDF (reference sequence). Losses at the gene ends were 8 bases for V and 6 bases for J; bases not matched to a gene: 8. CDR3 sequence reads: CATRGAGDSGELFF. The CDR3 DNA is TGTGCCACCCGGGGAGCGGGAGACTCCGGGGAGCTGTTTTTT.

This clone was seen a handful of times. The V and J genes are TRBV7-8 and TRBJ2-7; D is unclear. The CDR3 sequence is 16 residues long. Between the trimmed V and J ends, which lost 1 base and 0 bases, there was a span of 13 bases. Germline V gene lookup returns CDR1 SGHVS and CDR2 FQNEAQ. The CDR3 sequence is CASSLGMTLSSYEQYF. The DNA for the CDR3 is TGTGCCAGCAGCTTAGGGATGACATTGAGCTCCTACGAGCAGTACTTC.

The chain has TRBV13 and TRBJ2-7; 7 bases are a match to TRBD2. The J segment lost 1 base and the V segment lost 4 bases, leaving 10 bases of the junction unmatched. The germline V gene encodes CDR1 PRHDT and CDR2 FYEKMQ (reference sequence). This CDR3 comprises 16 residues. CDR3: CASSSPLAGESYEQYF. The CDR3 coding sequence is TGTGCCAGCAGCTCGCCCTTGGCGGGGGAGTCCTACGAGCAGTACTTC.

The CDR3 region has the DNA TGCAGCGTTGCATCCCTAGGGACAGTCGAAGCCAAAAACATTCAGTACTTC. Translating gives CSVASLGTVEAKNIQYF. V and J are TRBV29-1 and TRBJ2-4; TRBD1 matches 7 bases. The CDR3 runs to 17 residues. Trimming at V came to 4 bases and at J to 0 bases, leaving 12 bases not matched to a gene. Germline V gene sequence: CDR1 SQVTM, CDR2 ANQGSEA.

CDR3 sequence: CASSQGADGANVLTF. Written as DNA, the CDR3 is TGTGCCAGCAGTCAGGGGGCTGATGGGGCCAACGTCCTGACTTTC. The gene calls are TRBV6-5 and TRBJ2-6, with 8 bases lining up with TRBD1. The CDR3 consists of 15 residues. V was clipped by 5 bases and J by 3 bases; unmatched bases: 3. The germline CDR1 and CDR2 sequences are MNHEY and SVGAGI.

Of note for this clone: The identical CDR3 is also encoded by other nucleotide sequences in the sample. The chain combines TRBV7-9 with TRBJ2-7; 9 bases align to TRBD2. Germline lookup yields CDR1 SEHNR and CDR2 FQNEAQ (reference sequence). V was pared by 3 bases and J by 2 bases, with 2 bases of the junction left unmatched. This CDR3 comprises 14 residues. The CDR3 coding sequence is TGTGCCAGCAGCTTTCTAGCGGGAACCTACGAGCAGTACTTC. Its protein product is CASSFLAGTYEQYF.

The chain joins TRBV28 to TRBJ1-3; TRBD1 agrees at 12 bases. CDR1 MDHEN and CDR2 SYDVKM come from the germline V gene. The CDR3 runs to 17 residues. V was pared by 5 bases and J by 4 bases, with 9 bases of the junction left unmatched. This chain's CDR3 is CASSLPGQGAIGNTIYF. Here the CDR3 DNA reads TGTGCCAGCAGTCTTCCGGGACAGGGGGCAATCGGAAACACCATATATTTT.

This clone has just a few counts. The rearrangement joins TRBV25-1 to TRBJ2-7; no clear D. The CDR3 spans 15 residues. Germline V lookup: CDR1 MGHDK, CDR2 SYGVNS. The V and J ends lost 3 bases and 1 base respectively, with 13 bases between them. CDR3 in amino acids: CASSDSLGLSYEQYF. CDR3 bases: TGTGCCAGCAGTGATAGTCTAGGGCTGTCCTACGAGCAGTACTTC.

The CDR3 region has the DNA TGTGCCAGCAGTCCTGTGGGGACCAACTACAATGAGCAGTTCTTC. Its protein product is CASSPVGTNYNEQFF. The chain combines TRBV6-5 with TRBJ2-1; D possibly uses TRBD1 or TRBD2 (5 bases each). The CDR3 loop spans 15 amino acids. Trimming stripped 5 bases from V and 3 bases from J, with 14 bases between. The V gene's germline CDR1 is MNHEY and CDR2 SVGAGI.

The genes are TRBV6-1 and TRBJ1-5; no clear D. The CDR3 contains 14 residues. Germline values: CDR1 MNHNS, CDR2 SASEGT. Between the trimmed V and J ends, which lost 3 bases and 3 bases, there was a span of 9 bases. The CDR3 protein is CASSEVDSNQPQHF. DNA for the CDR3: TGTGCCAGCAGTGAGGTAGACTCCAATCAGCCCCAGCATTTT.

V and J are TRBV2 and TRBJ1-4; D not certain. The V end was cut by 6 bases, the J end by 8 bases, with 19 bases between. Per germline, CDR1 SNHLY and CDR2 FYNNEI. The CDR3 is made up of 15 amino acids. The CDR3 region has the DNA TGTGCCAGCAGACCTCCCACCCTGCTTGGCGAAAAACTGTTTTTT. Translation: CASRPPTLLGEKLFF.

The V call is TRBV5-1, the J call TRBJ2-1, with 9 bases identical to TRBD2. J lost 7 bases, V lost 3 bases, and 8 bases had no gene match. The CDR3 contains 15 residues. Germline V CDR1 and CDR2: SGHRS, YFSETQ. In nucleotides, the CDR3 is TGCGCCAGCAGCTACTTAGCGGGAGAGGGAAATGAGCAGTTCTTC. This codes for CASSYLAGEGNEQFF.

The rearrangement joins TRBV27 to TRBJ2-4; no clear D. The germline V gene has CDR1 MNHEY and CDR2 SMNVEV (reference sequence). The CDR3 totals 11 residues. V lost 7 bases, J lost 15 bases, and 16 bases lay in between. This CDR3 is CASTLRAVMYF. The CDR3 bases are TGTGCCAGCACCCTACGCGCAGTTATGTACTTC.

The chain combines TRBV25-1 with TRBJ2-1, with D possibly being TRBD1 (5 bases). The CDR3 sequence is 11 residues long. In germline, CDR1 is MGHDK, CDR2 SYGVNS. Trimming removed 6 bases at V and 12 bases at J, with 12 bases between. The CDR3 reads CASSLDRGQFF. DNA for the CDR3: TGTGCCAGCAGCCTCGACAGAGGGCAGTTCTTC.

The chain combines TRBV7-9 with TRBJ2-2; 10 bases align to TRBD1. This CDR3 region has 16 residues. Germline loops: CDR1 SEHNR, CDR2 FQNEAQ (reference sequence). With 5 bases clipped from V and 6 bases from J, the junction kept 9 bases outside the gene matches. In DNA form, the CDR3 reads TGTGCCAGCAGCCAACGGGGGACAGGGGAACCCGGGGAGCTGTTTTTT. Amino acid sequence: CASSQRGTGEPGELFF.

By proportion, this clone is large. The V gene is TRBV25-1, the J gene TRBJ2-5; TRBD1 matches at 7 bases. V shed 0 bases and J 5 bases; nucleotides not matched to a gene: 9. Germline lookup yields CDR1 MGHDK and CDR2 SYGVNS. This CDR3 spans 16 amino acids. The CDR3 sequence: CASSEYGYRGEETQYF. The CDR3 bases are TGTGCCAGCAGTGAATATGGGTACAGGGGAGAGGAGACCCAGTACTTC. Variable domain in full (rest from reference TRBV25-1 and TRBJ2-5): EADIYQTPRYLVIGTGKKITLECSQTMGHDKMYWYQQDPGMELHLIHYSYGVNSTEKGDLSSESTVSRIRTEHFPLTLESARPSHTSQYLCASSEYGYRGEETQYFGPGTRLLVL.

The chain carries TRBV7-9 and TRBJ1-2, with D tentatively TRBD1 (5 bases). CDR3 length: 14 residues. CDR1 SEHNR and CDR2 FQNEAQ come from the germline V gene (reference sequence). V was shortened by 5 bases and J by 8 bases, with 18 bases between the two germline ends. The DNA for the CDR3 is TGTGCCAGCAGCCCTGTGCTTGAGGGACGGGGCTACACCTTC. Protein: CASSPVLEGRGYTF.

The rearrangement links TRBV6-6 to TRBJ2-7, with D maybe TRBD1 (6 bases). Per the germline V gene, CDR1 is MNHNY and CDR2 is SVGAGI (reference sequence). With 5 bases removed from V and 1 base from J, the gap between germline ends came to 18 bases. This CDR3 comprises 16 residues. Written as DNA, the CDR3 is TGTGCCAGCAGTACACACTACAGGGCGCTTTCCTACGAGCAGTACTTC. Translating it yields CASSTHYRALSYEQYF.

This sequence joins TRBV2 and TRBJ1-4; no firm D call. The CDR3 has 14 residues. Between the trimmed V and J ends, which lost 4 bases and 2 bases, there was a span of 8 bases. CDR1 is SNHLY and CDR2 is FYNNEI in the germline V gene. The CDR3 sequence: CASSVRTTNEKLFF. The CDR3 DNA is TGTGCCAGCAGTGTAAGGACTACTAATGAAAAACTGTTTTTT.

This clone has just a few counts. The V call is TRBV19, the J call TRBJ2-5, with D unresolved. V shed 11 bases and J shed 6 bases, with 22 bases lying between them. The CDR3 sequence is 14 residues long. CDR1 is LNHDA, CDR2 SQIVND, per germline (reference sequence). The CDR3 here is CASSYPPPRQTQYF. The CDR3 DNA follows: TGTGCCTCCTCCTATCCGCCCCCCCGTCAGACCCAGTACTTC.